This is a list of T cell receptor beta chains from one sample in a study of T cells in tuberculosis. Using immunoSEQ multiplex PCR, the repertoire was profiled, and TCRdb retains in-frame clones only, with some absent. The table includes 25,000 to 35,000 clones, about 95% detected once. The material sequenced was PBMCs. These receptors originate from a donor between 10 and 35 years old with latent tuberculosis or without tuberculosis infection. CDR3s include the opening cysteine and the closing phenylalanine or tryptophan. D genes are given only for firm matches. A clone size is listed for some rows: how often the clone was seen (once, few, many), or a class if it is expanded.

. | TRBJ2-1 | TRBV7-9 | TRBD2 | TGTGCCAGCAGCCAGCCCCTAGCGGGAGGGCCTAGCTCCTACAATGAGCAGTTCTTC | CASSQPLAGGPSSYNEQFF
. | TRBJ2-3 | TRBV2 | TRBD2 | TGTGCCAGCAGTGAACGTAGCGGGGGACTCAGAAGATACACAGATACGCAGTATTTT | CASSERSGGLRRYTDTQYF
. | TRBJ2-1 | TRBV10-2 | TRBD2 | TGCGCCAGCAGTGAGCCTAGCGGGATAGGGGAGCAGTTCTTC | CASSEPSGIGEQFF
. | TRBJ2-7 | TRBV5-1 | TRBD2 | TGCGCCAGCAGCGTAGCGGGAGGAGCCACCTACGAGCAGTACTTC | CASSVAGGATYEQYF
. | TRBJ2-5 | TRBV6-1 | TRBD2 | TGTGCCAGCAGTCCTCTAGCGGGGGCCCCCCAGACCCAGTACTTC | CASSPLAGAPQTQYF
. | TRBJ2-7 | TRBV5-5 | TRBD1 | TGTGCCAGCAGCTTGCAGGGGGTGAGCTCCTACGAGCAGTACTTC | CASSLQGVSSYEQYF
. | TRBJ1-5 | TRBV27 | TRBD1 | TGTGCCAGCACCCCAACCGGGACAGACCTTTTCAATCAGCCCCAGCATTTT | CASTPTGTDLFNQPQHF
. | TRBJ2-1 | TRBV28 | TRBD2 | TGTGCCAGCAGTTTGGGGGGGGTCACCTACAATGAGCAGTTCTTC | CASSLGGVTYNEQFF
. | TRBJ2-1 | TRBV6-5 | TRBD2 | TGTGCCAGCAGTAAGGGACTAGCGGGCGTTAATGAGCAGTTCTTC | CASSKGLAGVNEQFF
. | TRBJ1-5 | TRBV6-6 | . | TGTGCCAGCGTAGGCAGGATCAATCAGCCCCAGCATTTT | CASVGRINQPQHF
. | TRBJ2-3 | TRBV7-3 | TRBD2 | TGTGCCAGCAGCTTCTCCGGGACTAGCGGGTCGAGGACAGATACGCAGTATTTT | CASSFSGTSGSRTDTQYF
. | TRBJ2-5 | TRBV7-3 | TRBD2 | TGTGCCAGCAGCTTACTAGCGGGGGGGCAAGAGACCCAGTACTTC | CASSLLAGGQETQYF
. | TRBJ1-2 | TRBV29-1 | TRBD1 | TGCAGCGCCCCCGTGGGGCAGGGGGTTGAAGGCTACACCTTC | CSAPVGQGVEGYTF
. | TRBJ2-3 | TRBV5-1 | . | TGCGCCAGCAGCTTAGGGGGTAGGAATACGCAGTATTTT | CASSLGGRNTQYF
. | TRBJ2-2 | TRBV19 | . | TGTGCCAGTAATGTAGCCACTCACACCGGGGAGCTGTTTTTT | CASNVATHTGELFF
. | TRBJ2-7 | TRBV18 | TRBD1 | TGTGCCAGCTCACCGATATCCGGGACAGGCGCCTACGAGCAGTACTTC | CASSPISGTGAYEQYF
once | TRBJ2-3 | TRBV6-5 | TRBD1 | TGTGCCAGCGGAAAGCAGAGGGACAGCGCAGATACGCAGTATTTT | CASGKQRDSADTQYF
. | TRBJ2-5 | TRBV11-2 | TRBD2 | TGTGCCAGCAGCCTCGGGACTAGCGGTATCCTGGGAGAGACCCAGTACTTC | CASSLGTSGILGETQYF
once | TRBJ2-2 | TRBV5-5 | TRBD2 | TGTGCCAGCAGCCAGAGACTAGCGGAAAACACCGGGGAGCTGTTTTTT | CASSQRLAENTGELFF
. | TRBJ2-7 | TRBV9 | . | TGTGCCAGCAGCCCCGGCTACGAGCAGTACTTC | CASSPGYEQYF
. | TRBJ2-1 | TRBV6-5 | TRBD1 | TGTGCCAGCAGTTACTCGACAGGGGATGGGGTCCATGAGCAGTTCTTC | CASSYSTGDGVHEQFF
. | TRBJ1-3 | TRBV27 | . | TGTGCCAGCAGTTTAAGGGGCGACTCTGGAAACACCATATATTTT | CASSLRGDSGNTIYF
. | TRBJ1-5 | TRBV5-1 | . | TGCGCCAGCAGTCCTAGGGCGGGGGGCAATCAGCCCCAGCATTTT | CASSPRAGGNQPQHF
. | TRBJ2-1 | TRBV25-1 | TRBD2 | TGTGCCAGCAGTGATCCCAACGTGGGGGAGGGTCGTTACAATGAGCAGTTCTTC | CASSDPNVGEGRYNEQFF
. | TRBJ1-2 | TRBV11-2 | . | TGTGCCAGCAGGACGCTTGGGGCAGTTTATGGCTACACCTTC | CASRTLGAVYGYTF
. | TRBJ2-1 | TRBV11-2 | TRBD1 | TGTGCCAGCACAAGGGGGACAGGGGGTGAGCAGTTCTTC | CASTRGTGGEQFF
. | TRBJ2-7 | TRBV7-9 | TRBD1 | TGTGCCAGCAGCTCCGACAGGGGAGTTCGGGACGAGCAGTACTTC | CASSSDRGVRDEQYF